This TCR beta chain is from a study of vaccination and CD4 T cells after COVID-19 (dated by TCRdb to between 2021 and 2024). Describing the broader study: SARS-CoV-2 positivity had been established in the convalescent patients by nasal swab PCR, and mild disease was recorded in several of these patients and severe disease in one. Two doses of either the Pfizer-BioNTech BNT162b2 vaccine (n=8) or the Moderna mRNA-1273 vaccine (n=2) were administered to participants. In roughly 11 COVID-19 convalescent patients and 4 infection-naive healthy vaccine recipients, the spike-specific CD4+ TCR repertoire before mRNA vaccination was compared with the repertoire after mRNA vaccination. Six males and four females were included in the convalescent cohort, with two Hispanic individuals, seven Caucasians, two Asians and one multiracial person represented. Post-vaccine blood samples were obtained a median of roughly 75 days after the second vaccine dose, with a range of about 12 to 241 days. In control cultures, a CEFX viral epitope pool was used as positive control, an HIV-1 Nef peptide pool was used as negative control, or no peptide was added. Culture stimuli were overlapping spike peptide pools from SARS-CoV-2 and from the common cold coronaviruses HCoV-NL63, HCoV-OC43 and HCoV-229E. Post-COVID blood samples were collected from convalescent patients a median of approximately 100 days after diagnosis, with a range of about 30 to 161 days. What the study reported, not specific to this receptor: In convalescent patients, a median around 90% of post-vaccine SARS-CoV-2-reactive clones were detected only after vaccination, and vaccine-specific priming was suggested by this finding. Relatively few convalescent patients were included in the study, and early timepoints after natural infection were not analyzed. Although the median number of SARS-CoV-2-reactive clonotypes went up from around 19 after infection to 38 after vaccination, the increase was not significant. In convalescent patients, nearly all vaccine-specific clones (304 of 307) were found to be mono-reactive for SARS-CoV-2 spike rather than cross-reactive with common cold coronaviruses.

The method was PCR. DNA from cultured CD4+ T cells was subjected to TCR sequencing with the Oncomine TCR Beta short-read assay at the Johns Hopkins FTIC core. Genomic DNA was extracted from the cultured CD4+ T cells with the QIAamp micro DNA kit. The Oncomine TCR Beta libraries from cultured CD4+ T cells were pooled using unique dual indexes and then sequenced on an Illumina iSeq 100. The source study handled its data this way. Non-productive sequences were removed, and CDR3s that did not start with C, did not end with F or W, or were shorter than 7 amino acids were discarded. Antigen-specific clonotypes were identified using the MANAFEST web application through comparison of peptide-stimulated wells with reference and other culture wells. To be called positive, a clone needed an FDR below 0.05, an odds ratio above 5, and a productive frequency above 0.1% in at least two of three replicate wells. Cross-reactive clonotypes were defined as significantly expanded in both SARS-CoV-2 spike wells and at least one common cold coronavirus spike condition. Using R version 3.6.1, CDR3 homology was evaluated through Levenshtein distances (stringdist) along with unrooted phylogenetic trees (ape). TCRdb's own reprocessing of the public reads used fastp at Q25 and MiXCR and kept productive beta chains. Records with the same CDR3 protein are collapsed into one entry carrying the most frequent genes and DNA. V and J calls and clone size were set by TCRdb, not the authors. The sample profile shows under 4,000 distinct CDR3 sequences; 32% of them were found once. 45% to 50% of the sample is held by the ten biggest clonotypes.

About this clonotype itself: The antigen it binds to is not known. Base qualities are not at hand, and no much larger clone is one base apart.

Reading the label with the study, this specimen's treatment or condition is: approximately 11-day PBMC culture with coronavirus spike peptide pools or control peptides (ViraFEST assay). The study used the ViraFEST assay, which expanded antigen-specific T cells with peptide pools and then identified expanded clonotypes by TCR sequencing. The convalescent patients' positive SARS-CoV-2 PCR tests fell between March and December 2020, which was before the Alpha, Beta and Delta variants emerged in the United States. Each well held approximately 2 million PBMCs cultured in IMDM containing approximately 5.3% human AB serum and roughly 10 IU/ml IL-2, with approximately 9.2 ug/ml peptide pools added. On days 3 and 7, half of the culture medium was replaced with fresh IL-2-containing medium. After 10 days of culture, CD4+ T cells were isolated by negative selection with the EasySep CD4+ T cell isolation kit. Ficoll-Paque Plus gradient centrifugation was used to isolate PBMCs from whole blood, and the isolated PBMCs were then either used fresh or cryopreserved at -140C. Culture conditions were generally each tested in triplicate wells.

In the germline V gene, CDR1 corresponds to SGHRS and CDR2 to YFSETQ. From cysteine to phenylalanine, the CDR3 is 16 amino acids long. Solely the CDR3 DNA is kept, with 48 bases framed from the first base. Ends trimmed: V by 7 bases, J by 2 bases; bases unmatched to a gene: 8. This TCR was sampled from a human donor who had recovered from COVID-19. The chain uses TRBV5-1 and TRBJ2-5, and 13 bases in between align with TRBD2. The material sequenced was CD4+ T cells from blood, cultured in vitro. The base sequence is TGCGCCAGCGATCGGACTAGCGGGGGACTTCAAGAGACCCAGTACTTC. This gives the protein CASDRTSGGLQETQYF.